This TCR beta chain originates from a study of T cells after yellow fever vaccination. General study findings and limits: Compared with primary, the secondary response was weaker and peaked at day 5, not 15.

A few counts support this clonotype. The target antigen is unknown. Each CDR3 protein is one row after TCRdb ran MiXCR on the 5' RACE reads. Of more than 300,000 distinct CDR3 sequences listed, about 11% are singletons. The CDR3 is 18 amino acids. Germline CDR1 and CDR2: SGHTA and FQGNSA. Unmatched junction bases numbered 12, after V lost 3 bases and J lost 2 bases. V usage is TRBV7-2 and J usage is TRBJ2-1, with 8 bases that match TRBD2. The clonotype originates from a man between 18 and 29 years old who received the YFV17D yellow fever vaccine. The specimen was CD4+ T cells sorted from PBMCs, collected 45 days after the yellow fever booster vaccination. Here the CDR3 reads CASSFIRASGGAYNEQFF. Written as DNA, the CDR3 is TGTGCCAGCAGCTTCATTCGTGCTTCGGGGGGGGCCTACAATGAGCAGTTCTTC.